A selection of T cell receptor beta chains follows, all from one sample in a study of T cells in Graves' hyperthyroidism and ophthalmopathy. TCRdb itself ran the multiplex PCR reads through MiXCR, one entry per CDR3 protein. This table has fewer than 650,000 distinct CDR3 sequences, about 15% appearing once. The material sequenced was blood. Receptors were obtained from a woman aged 30 to 39 with Graves' hyperthyroidism that later progressed to Graves' ophthalmopathy. CDR3s include the opening cysteine and the closing phenylalanine or tryptophan. A D gene is named only where the DNA matches it firmly. The size field is filled for only some rows; it gives once, few, many or a size class.

CDR3: CASSLDRATYNSPLHF
DNA: TGCGCCAGCAGCTTGGACAGGGCAACCTATAATTCACCCCTCCACTTT
length: 16
V: TRBV5-1
J: TRBJ1-6
size: NA
D: NA

CDR3: CASSGGVANEKLFF
DNA: TGTGCCAGCAGCGGTGGGGTGGCTAATGAAAAACTGTTTTTT
length: 14
V: TRBV11-2
J: TRBJ1-4
size: many
D: NA

CDR3: CASSRGGGVNTGELFF
DNA: TGTGCCAGTAGTAGGGGAGGCGGAGTGAACACCGGGGAGCTGTTTTTT
length: 16
V: TRBV19
J: TRBJ2-2
size: NA
D: NA

CDR3: CSARETFPGLAGVISDTQYF
DNA: TGCAGTGCTAGAGAGACGTTTCCGGGACTAGCGGGAGTCATATCAGATACGCAGTATTTT
length: 20
V: TRBV20-1
J: TRBJ2-3
size: NA
D: TRBD2

CDR3: CASSSGGYTGELFF
DNA: TGCGCCAGCAGTTCAGGGGGTTACACCGGGGAGCTGTTTTTT
length: 14
V: TRBV6-2/TRBV6-3
J: TRBJ2-2
size: NA
D: TRBD1

CDR3: CASSMMTGARGLGTEAFF
DNA: TGTGCCAGTAGTATGATGACAGGGGCGCGAGGATTGGGCACTGAAGCTTTCTTT
length: 18
V: TRBV19
J: TRBJ1-1
size: many
D: TRBD1

CDR3: CASRLTGTGSDEQYF
DNA: TGTGCCAGCAGATTGACCGGGACAGGAAGCGACGAGCAGTACTTC
length: 15
V: TRBV27
J: TRBJ2-7
size: NA
D: TRBD1

CDR3: CASSLTGSRDYGYTF
DNA: TGCGCCAGCAGCTTGACAGGGAGTAGGGACTATGGCTACACCTTC
length: 15
V: TRBV5-1
J: TRBJ1-2
size: many
D: NA

CDR3: CASSSRATPVNEQYF
DNA: TGTGCCAGCAGTTCGCGGGCGACTCCGGTCAACGAGCAGTACTTC
length: 15
V: TRBV12-3/TRBV12-4
J: TRBJ2-7
size: many
D: NA

CDR3: CASSLTGTNSEQYF
DNA: TGTGCCAGCAGTTTAACGGGGACGAACTCCGAGCAGTACTTC
length: 14
V: TRBV12-3/TRBV12-4
J: TRBJ2-7
size: many
D: NA

CDR3: CASSTSGSLLEQYF
DNA: TGTGCCAGCAGCACTAGCGGGAGTCTGCTCGAGCAGTACTTC
length: 14
V: TRBV5-4
J: TRBJ2-7
size: few
D: TRBD2

CDR3: CASSLEPGEDVLTF
DNA: TGTGCCAGCAGCTTGGAACCAGGTGAGGACGTCCTGACTTTC
length: 14
V: TRBV5-6
J: TRBJ2-6
size: NA
D: NA

CDR3: CASSLSFRAETQYF
DNA: TGTGCCAGCAGCTTATCGTTCAGGGCAGAGACCCAGTACTTC
length: 14
V: TRBV7-2
J: TRBJ2-5
size: many
D: NA

CDR3: CATSSDGLAEPYEQYF
DNA: TGTGCCACCAGCAGTGATGGACTAGCGGAGCCCTACGAGCAGTACTTC
length: 16
V: TRBV15
J: TRBJ2-7
size: NA
D: TRBD2

CDR3: CASSLAIDTGELFF
DNA: TGCGCCAGCAGCTTGGCGATAGACACCGGGGAGCTGTTTTTT
length: 14
V: TRBV5-1
J: TRBJ2-2
size: few
D: NA

CDR3: CASRMRTSHEQYF
DNA: TGTGCCAGCAGAATGAGGACTAGCCACGAGCAGTACTTC
length: 13
V: TRBV6-1
J: TRBJ2-7
size: few
D: TRBD2

CDR3: CASSEFSTDTQYF
DNA: TGTGCCAGCAGTGAATTTAGCACAGATACGCAGTATTTT
length: 13
V: TRBV2
J: TRBJ2-3
size: many
D: NA